The text below deals with one TCR beta chain. Its antigen is unidentified. This sample is part of a study of shared clonotypes between healthy human individuals. Study information: Donor ages ranged 18 to 49 years: two women, a few men.

Points from the study as a whole: Donors were few, which limited the genetic and exposure-history diversity represented. Clonotype sharing among donors, it was expected, would be affected by sequencing depth.

Ten immunoSEQ deep assay plates were used by the authors to sequence unsorted PBMC DNA. Only in-frame clones appear in the TCRdb table, and some are missing; sequencing was by immunoSEQ multiplex PCR. The table lists some 530,000 clones, approximately 82% of them singletons. The V end was cut by 8 bases, the J end by 0 bases, with 8 bases between. Germline CDR1 KGHSY, CDR2 FQNENV. This CDR3 comprises 13 residues. The receptor was derived from a woman between 40 and 50 years old in good health. Some clones in this sample may be carry-over from other donors' samples. The chain recombines TRBV16 with TRBJ1-3; D gene uncertain. Sequenced material: PBMCs. The CDR3 DNA follows: TGTGCCAGCGCCCGGAGCTCTGGAAACACCATATATTTT. It specifies CASARSSGNTIYF. The full variable domain, with the rest looked up from reference TRBV16 and TRBJ1-3, is GEEVAQTPKHLVRGEGQKAKLYCAPIKGHSYVFWYQQVLKNEFKFLISFQNENVFDETGMPKERFSAKCLPNSPCSLEIQATKLEDSAVYFCASARSSGNTIYFGEGSWLTVV.